This T cell receptor beta chain is drawn from a study of T cell repertoires in cytomegalovirus infection. Findings and limits, study-wide: Public TCR beta family frequency separated CMV-and-HLA carriers, including in an independent cohort.

At least ten counts were recorded for this clonotype. Antigen unknown. In TCRdb, the reads were re-called with MiXCR into one record per CDR3 protein. The repertoire consists of roughly 600,000 distinct CDR3 sequences, with approximately 24% occurring once and the leading ten covering 6.5% to 10%. Sequencing input: CD8+ T cells from PBMCs. The TCR sequence derives from a human donor in good health (CMV status not recorded). Some clones in this sample may be carry-over from other donors' samples.

The CDR3 reads CASSLFAGAGTEAFF. CDR3 DNA: TGTGCCAGCAGCCTCTTCGCAGGGGCAGGCACTGAAGCTTTCTTT. V usage is TRBV7-6 and J usage is TRBJ1-1; possible D gene TRBD1, 6 bases. The germline V and J ends were trimmed by 5 bases and 4 bases, with 17 bases remaining between them. The CDR3 runs to 15 residues. Germline V lookup: CDR1 SGHVS, CDR2 FNYEAQ.